A selection of T cell receptor beta chains follows, all from one sample in a study of blood T cell repertoires in COVID-19. TCRdb's copy holds only in-frame clones and misses some; the assay was immunoSEQ multiplex PCR. Among around 230,000 clones, over 85% were seen once, and the ten largest hold 3.5% to 4.5%. Sequencing was done on a sample of PBMCs or T cells enriched from blood (not recorded which). Receptor source: a woman aged 25 to 39 with acute COVID-19. CDR3s include the opening cysteine and the closing phenylalanine or tryptophan. A D gene is named only where the DNA matches it firmly. Not every row has a clone size; where given, it reads once, few, many or a size class.

v_call	d_call	j_call	clone_size	cdr3_nt	cdr3_aa
TRBV5-4	TRBD2	TRBJ2-3	-	TGTGCCAGCAGCGTCATGACTAGCGGGAGGGCAGATACGCAGTATTTT	CASSVMTSGRADTQYF
TRBV27	-	TRBJ2-5	-	TGTGCCAGCAGTTTATCCTGGCTGGAGACCCAGTACTTC	CASSLSWLETQYF
TRBV24-1	-	TRBJ2-2	-	TGTGCCACCAGTGAACCGGGGGGCCTGACAGGGGCGGCCGGGGAGCTGTTTTTT	CATSEPGGLTGAAGELFF
TRBV7-6	-	TRBJ2-3	-	TGTGCCAGCAGCTCCCTTGGGGCTAGCACAGATACGCAGTATTTT	CASSSLGASTDTQYF
TRBV11-2	-	TRBJ2-2	-	TGTGCCAGCAGCTCTAGTGGGGGGTGGAGTCCGACCGGGGAGCTGTTTTTT	CASSSSGGWSPTGELFF
TRBV19	TRBD1	TRBJ1-1	-	TGTGCCAGTAGGTCAGTATGGGACAGGAACACTGAAGCTTTCTTT	CASRSVWDRNTEAFF
TRBV5-1	-	TRBJ2-1	-	TGCGCCAGCAGTTCCTTTAGTTATGAGCAGTTCTTC	CASSSFSYEQFF
TRBV18	-	TRBJ1-1	-	TGTGCCAGCTCACCAGCAGGGTGGACGAACACTGAAGCTTTCTTT	CASSPAGWTNTEAFF
TRBV18	-	TRBJ2-7	-	TGTGCCAGCTCACCTCACAGGGACTACGAGCAGTACTTC	CASSPHRDYEQYF
TRBV30	-	TRBJ2-7	-	TGTGCCTGGAGTATAGAGGCCTACGAGCAGTACTTC	CAWSIEAYEQYF
TRBV10-1	-	TRBJ2-5	-	TGCGCCAGCAGTGAGTCCCTCCGGACCCAGTACTTC	CASSESLRTQYF
TRBV19	-	TRBJ1-4	-	TGTGCCACGGGGGACGGTCCAAGGGAAAAACTGTTTTTT	CATGDGPREKLFF
TRBV7-3	-	TRBJ1-1	-	TGTGCCAGCAGCTTTGCCGGGGAAGGCACTGAAGCTTTCTTT	CASSFAGEGTEAFF
TRBV9	TRBD2	TRBJ2-3	-	TGTGCCAGCAGCGTAGCCGCGGGGGGCACAGATACGCAGTATTTT	CASSVAAGGTDTQYF
TRBV14	TRBD1	TRBJ1-6	-	TGTGCCAGCAGCCCCCCGGGACAGCTCGGTTCGCGCCTCCACTTT	CASSPPGQLGSRLHF
TRBV19	-	TRBJ1-6	-	TGTGCCAGTAGCGCCGAGGGTAAAGGTTCACCCCTCCACTTT	CASSAEGKGSPLHF
TRBV5-6	-	TRBJ2-7	-	TGTGCCAGCACCCCTCCCGGCGGGCCGTTCTACGAGCAGTACTTC	CASTPPGGPFYEQYF
TRBV7-2	TRBD1	TRBJ1-2	few	TGTGCCAGCAGCTCGGGACAGGGCTATGGCTACACCTTC	CASSSGQGYGYTF
TRBV4-3	TRBD2	TRBJ2-4	-	TGCGCCAGCAGCCAGCGACTAGCGGGGGTAATGCAGGCCAAAAACATTCAGTACTTC	CASSQRLAGVMQAKNIQYF